A single sample is the source of the 32 T cell receptor beta chains below, sequenced in a study of OX40 agonist ivuxolimab in advanced cancers. Clones were sequenced by immunoSEQ multiplex PCR, and TCRdb holds only the in-frame ones, with some missing. The repertoire holds about 48,000 clones, roughly 84% seen once, with about 10% in the top ten. The sequencing here drew on CD4+ or CD8+ T cells sorted from blood, taken in a trial of the OX40 agonist ivuxolimab. The receptors derive from an adult with an advanced solid tumor such as melanoma, head and neck, liver or kidney cancer.

This chain uses TRBV2 with TRBJ2-7; the D gene is possibly TRBD1 (6 bases). Trimming stripped 5 bases from V and 4 bases from J, with 15 bases between. Germline V gene lookup returns CDR1 SNHLY and CDR2 FYNNEI. This CDR3 comprises 14 residues. CDR3 DNA: TGTGCCAGCAGTCCCGGACAGCTAGTTTACGAGCAGTACTTC. This encodes CASSPGQLVYEQYF.

The chain combines TRBV7-3 with TRBJ2-3; D possibly uses TRBD1 or TRBD2 (5 bases each). The CDR3 contains 16 residues. V was cut by 5 bases and J by 4 bases, with 19 bases left in between. Germline CDR1 and CDR2: SGHTA and FQGTGA. CDR3 in amino acids: CASSAFLGPVPDTQYF. The CDR3 coding sequence is TGTGCCAGCAGCGCCTTTTTGGGACCGGTCCCAGATACGCAGTATTTT.

Judged by abundance, this clone is medium-sized. This chain uses TRBV27 with TRBJ2-7, with 8 bases that match TRBD1. The trim removed 5 bases at V and 2 bases at J, leaving 8 bases unmatched. Germline lookup yields CDR1 MNHEY and CDR2 SMNVEV (reference sequence). CDR3 length: 15 residues. This chain's CDR3 is CASSPLGTGTYEQYF. DNA of the CDR3: TGTGCCAGCAGTCCCCTCGGGACAGGAACCTACGAGCAGTACTTC.

This chain joins TRBV6-5 and TRBJ1-2; a weak D match, TRBD1 (6 bases). Germline CDR1 MNHEY, CDR2 SVGAGI. Trimming took 6 bases from V and 8 from J, leaving 22 bases between them. The CDR3 is 15 amino acids. CDR3 in amino acids: CASSLARGTWGGYTF. As DNA, the CDR3 is TGTGCCAGCAGCCTAGCCAGGGGAACCTGGGGGGGCTACACCTTC.

The chain has TRBV4-1 and TRBJ1-5; D may be TRBD1 (5 bases). Germline V gives CDR1 MGHRA, CDR2 YSYEKL. Trimming took 0 bases from V and 11 from J, leaving 20 bases between them. This CDR3 is 16 amino acids long. This CDR3 reads CASSQDPGGGSVAQHF. The CDR3 DNA reads TGCGCCAGCAGCCAAGATCCCGGGGGGGGATCGGTGGCCCAGCATTTT.

Notes on this clone: Lacking the conserved final phenylalanine or tryptophan, this CDR3 likely reflects a read error. The rearrangement joins TRBV18 to TRBJ1-2; D might be TRBD1 (5 bases). The V and J ends lost 6 bases and 2 bases respectively, with 13 bases between them. Germline CDR1 and CDR2: KGHSH and LQKENI. The CDR3 covers 14 residues. Here the CDR3 reads CASSGARENYGYTL. Written as DNA, the CDR3 is TGTGCCAGCTCTGGGGCGAGGGAAAACTATGGCTACACCCTC.

The gene calls are TRBV4-1 and TRBJ2-2, with 8 nucleotides matching TRBD2. Germline V CDR1 and CDR2: MGHRA, YSYEKL. The CDR3 is made up of 16 amino acids. With V trimmed by 1 base and J by 7 bases, 8 bases remained unmatched. The CDR3 sequence is CASSQGEREYSGELFF. The CDR3 coding sequence is TGCGCCAGCAGCCAAGGGGAGCGGGAGTACAGCGGGGAGCTGTTTTTT.

The J gene is TRBJ1-5, the V gene TRBV6-1; D gene uncertain. V lost 7 bases and J 9 bases, leaving 13 bases between the germline ends. Looked up from germline, CDR1 is MNHNS and CDR2 is SASEGT. The CDR3 runs to 12 residues. This CDR3 reads CASNNKLVPQHF. For the CDR3, the DNA is TGTGCCAGCAACAACAAGTTGGTGCCCCAGCATTTT.

This clone is a singleton in its sample. The J gene is TRBJ2-2, the V gene TRBV19; no clear D gene. Germline CDR1 reads LNHDA; CDR2 reads SQIVND (reference sequence). This CDR3 is 14 amino acids long. Trimming took 6 bases from V and 2 from J, leaving 10 bases between them. The chain's CDR3 is CASRKGPNTGELFF. DNA of the CDR3: TGTGCCAGTAGAAAAGGGCCAAACACCGGGGAGCTGTTTTTT.

The chain has TRBV11-2 and TRBJ2-3, with 11 bases that match TRBD2. CDR1 is SGHAT, CDR2 FQNNGV, per germline. This CDR3 comprises 17 residues. V was pared by 8 bases and J by 2 bases, with 12 bases of the junction left unmatched. The CDR3 protein is CASGRGGTSGNTDTQYF. The CDR3 DNA reads as TGTGCCAGCGGCCGGGGTGGGACTAGCGGCAACACAGATACGCAGTATTTT.

The chain has TRBV7-3 and TRBJ1-1; 9 bases line up with TRBD1. Germline V gives CDR1 SGHTA, CDR2 FQGTGA. The CDR3 consists of 15 residues. V lost 2 bases, J lost 5 bases, and 6 bases stayed unmatched. As DNA, the CDR3 is TGTGCCAGCAGCTTATTACAGGGGGCATGGACTGAAGCTTTCTTT. Protein sequence: CASSLLQGAWTEAFF. Filled out from reference TRBV7-3 and TRBJ1-1, the complete variable domain reads GAGVSQTPSNKVTEKGKYVELRCDPISGHTALYWYRQSLGQGPEFLIYFQGTGAADDSGLPNDRFFAVRPEGSVSTLKIQRTERGDSAVYLCASSLLQGAWTEAFFGQGTRLTVV.

The CDR3 DNA sequence: TGCGCCAGCAGCCTACGACAGGGCGCAGGGGCTAACTATGGCTACACCTTC. It is translated as CASSLRQGAGANYGYTF. The rearrangement links TRBV4-1 to TRBJ1-2; 7 bases match TRBD1. The trim removed 4 bases at V and 0 bases at J, leaving 11 bases unmatched. This CDR3 is 17 amino acids long. The germline V gene has CDR1 MGHRA and CDR2 YSYEKL.

The gene calls are TRBV5-1 and TRBJ2-5, with D possibly being TRBD1 (6 bases). The germline V gene has CDR1 SGHRS and CDR2 YFSETQ. This CDR3 is built from 14 residues. V lost 1 base and J 5 bases, leaving 12 bases between the germline ends. The CDR3 DNA follows: TGCGCCAGCAGCTTGTTTGGCCAGGGGGAGACCCAGTACTTC. This sequence encodes CASSLFGQGETQYF.

The rearrangement uses TRBV5-4 and TRBJ2-7, with TRBD2 identical over 8 bases. This CDR3 is 15 amino acids long. Germline CDR1 and CDR2: SGHNT and YYREEE (reference sequence). J was trimmed by 5 bases and V by 1 base; bases with no gene match: 8. Written as DNA, the CDR3 is TGTGCCAGCAGCTTGCCCGGGACTAGGGACCACGAGCAGTACTTC. Amino acid sequence: CASSLPGTRDHEQYF.

The genes are TRBV25-1 and TRBJ2-1; 9 bases match TRBD1. This CDR3 is built from 13 residues. Germline assignment: CDR1 MGHDK and CDR2 SYGVNS. V trimming: 11 bases; J trimming: 7 bases; junction bases outside the gene matches: 9. CDR3 residues: CAGRTGASNEQFF. The CDR3 DNA sequence: TGTGCCGGCCGGACAGGGGCGAGTAATGAGCAGTTCTTC.

The V and J genes are TRBV7-2 and TRBJ2-1, with D unresolved. Germline V gives CDR1 SGHTA, CDR2 FQGNSA. The CDR3 sequence is 12 residues long. V was pared by 1 base and J by 13 bases, with 11 bases between. The CDR3 DNA follows: TGTGCCAGCAGCTTAGGGACGACTTTTCAGTTCTTC. Amino acids: CASSLGTTFQFF.

The rearrangement links TRBV5-4 to TRBJ1-2; a weak D match, TRBD1 (5 bases). Germline-derived CDR1 and CDR2 are SGHNT and YYREEE (reference sequence). This CDR3 spans 14 amino acids. Trimming pared 4 bases from V and 2 bases from J, leaving 12 bases between. This CDR3 reads CASSQGPGNYGYTF. The DNA of the CDR3 is TGTGCCAGCAGCCAAGGTCCAGGGAACTATGGCTACACCTTC.

The rearrangement joins TRBV7-3 to TRBJ2-2; TRBD1 might be the D (6 bases). Trimming took 5 bases from V and 3 from J, leaving 10 bases between them. The CDR3 contains 14 residues. Looked up from germline, CDR1 is SGHTA and CDR2 is FQGTGA. CDR3 DNA: TGTGCCAGCAGCCCAGGACAGTACACCGGGGAGCTGTTTTTT. Protein sequence: CASSPGQYTGELFF.

The chain joins TRBV18 to TRBJ2-3; TRBD2 might be the D (6 bases). The CDR3 sequence is 18 residues long. The germline V gene encodes CDR1 KGHSH and CDR2 LQKENI. Trimming left V 3 bases short and J 2 bases short, with 21 bases between. CDR3 residues: CASSPEGPGVATTDTQYF. CDR3 in DNA: TGTGCCAGCTCACCGGAGGGCCCGGGAGTCGCGACCACAGATACGCAGTATTTT.

The rearrangement joins TRBV11-2 to TRBJ2-2, with TRBD1 matching 7 bases. The CDR3 is made up of 17 amino acids. The V and J ends lost 7 bases and 2 bases, in that order; junction bases with no gene match: 13. Germline-derived CDR1 and CDR2 are SGHAT and FQNNGV. The CDR3 DNA is TGTGCCAGCACCCTCGAGCTGACAGGGACCAACACCGGGGAGCTGTTTTTT. It yields the protein CASTLELTGTNTGELFF.

This chain connects TRBV6-1 to TRBJ1-2; 7 bases map to TRBD1. V was clipped by 10 bases and J by 6 bases; unmatched bases: 14. CDR3 length: 14 residues. The V gene's germline CDR1 is MNHNS and CDR2 SASEGT. The CDR3 DNA follows: TGTGCCACCACATTGACAGGGTGGGGGGATGGCTACACCTTC. It codes for CATTLTGWGDGYTF.

The count of this clone is one. The chain is built from TRBV7-9 and TRBJ2-1; 8 nucleotides match TRBD2. The CDR3 runs to 16 residues. The V gene end was trimmed by 1 base and the J gene end by 7 bases; junction bases not matched to a gene: 9. Germline assignment: CDR1 SEHNR and CDR2 FQNEAQ (reference sequence). The CDR3 protein is CASSLGLTGGWNEQFF. Here the CDR3 DNA reads TGTGCCAGCAGCTTAGGACTCACGGGAGGGTGGAATGAGCAGTTCTTC.

V usage is TRBV5-6 and J usage is TRBJ2-1; possibly TRBD1 for D (5 bases). The V end lost 7 bases, the J end lost 5 bases, and 13 bases lay between the germline ends. Germline CDR1 SGHDT, CDR2 YYEEEE. This CDR3 has 13 residues. CDR3 amino acids: CASRQQNNNEQFF. DNA of the CDR3: TGTGCCAGCCGACAGCAAAATAACAATGAGCAGTTCTTC.

The chain is built from TRBV10-3 and TRBJ2-1, with D possibly matching TRBD2 (5 bases). The V gene lost 7 bases and the J gene lost 10 bases, with 17 bases spanning the gap. CDR3 length equals 13 residues. CDR1 is ENHRY, CDR2 SYGVKD, per germline. Here the CDR3 reads CAINSGRGWEQFF. The CDR3 DNA sequence: TGTGCCATCAACAGCGGACGAGGGTGGGAGCAGTTCTTC.

The CDR3 sequence is CASSVAATAGYEQYF. The CDR3 DNA follows: TGTGCCAGCAGCGTAGCCGCGACGGCTGGCTACGAGCAGTACTTC. The chain has TRBV9 and TRBJ2-7, with no clear D. CDR3 length: 15 residues. Per the germline V gene, CDR1 is SGDLS and CDR2 is YYNGEE. The V and J ends lost 0 bases and 3 bases respectively, with 13 bases between them.

This clone was counted a single time. The gene calls are TRBV4-2 and TRBJ2-1; D is perhaps TRBD2 (6 bases). Between the trimmed V and J ends, which lost 4 bases and 8 bases, there was a span of 21 bases. Germline V gene sequence: CDR1 LGHNA, CDR2 YNFKEQ. The CDR3 runs to 16 residues. The CDR3 sequence is CASSRERGTRGDEQFF. In DNA, the CDR3 is TGTGCCAGCAGCCGAGAGCGCGGGACCCGAGGCGATGAGCAGTTCTTC.

The V gene is TRBV7-9, the J gene TRBJ2-3; D unclear. V gave up 1 base and J gave up 8 bases, with 10 bases separating them. Germline CDR1 SEHNR, CDR2 FQNEAQ (reference sequence). CDR3 length: 13 residues. CDR3 sequence: CASSLESRGTQYF. The CDR3 DNA is TGTGCCAGCAGCTTAGAGTCGCGTGGTACGCAGTATTTT.

The chain recombines TRBV11-3 with TRBJ2-5, with TRBD1 matching over 7 bases. From germline, CDR1 is SGHNT and CDR2 YENEEA. J lost 4 bases, V lost 6 bases, and 8 bases had no gene match. The CDR3 runs to 14 residues. CDR3: CASRVGTVSETQYF. Here the CDR3 DNA reads TGTGCCAGCAGGGTGGGGACAGTTTCAGAGACCCAGTACTTC.

The chain couples TRBV19 to TRBJ1-1; 9 bases map to TRBD1. CDR1 is LNHDA and CDR2 is SQIVND in the germline V gene (reference sequence). The junction had 6 bases not matched to a gene; V was cut back by 5 bases and J by 8 bases. The CDR3 contains 13 residues. CDR3 protein: CASSDRDRAEAFF. CDR3 nucleotide sequence: TGTGCCAGTAGTGACCGGGACAGGGCCGAAGCTTTCTTT.

V and J are TRBV10-1 and TRBJ2-2; 8 bases match TRBD2. This CDR3 has 15 amino acids. Losses at the gene ends were 3 bases for V and 0 bases for J; bases not matched to a gene: 0. CDR1 WNHNN and CDR2 SYGVQD come from the germline V gene (reference sequence). The CDR3 sequence: CASSDGRANTGELFF. The CDR3 DNA follows: TGCGCCAGCAGTGACGGGAGGGCGAACACCGGGGAGCTGTTTTTT.

The chain has TRBV5-6 and TRBJ1-2; the D gene is possibly TRBD1 (6 bases). Germline-derived CDR1 and CDR2 are SGHDT and YYEEEE. The CDR3 consists of 13 residues. V dropped 7 bases and J dropped 7 bases, with 17 bases sitting between them. The CDR3 spells CASAAGDGGGYTF. CDR3 coding DNA: TGTGCCAGCGCCGCAGGGGACGGTGGTGGCTACACCTTC.

The chain combines TRBV6-1 with TRBJ2-3, with D perhaps being TRBD1 or TRBD2 (5 bases each). Germline-derived CDR1 and CDR2 are MNHNS and SASEGT. V lost 7 bases, J lost 5 bases, and 16 bases lay in between. The CDR3 has 14 residues. The CDR3 spells CASKRGQRGDTQYF. The CDR3 DNA is TGTGCCAGCAAGAGGGGCCAGAGGGGAGATACGCAGTATTTT.